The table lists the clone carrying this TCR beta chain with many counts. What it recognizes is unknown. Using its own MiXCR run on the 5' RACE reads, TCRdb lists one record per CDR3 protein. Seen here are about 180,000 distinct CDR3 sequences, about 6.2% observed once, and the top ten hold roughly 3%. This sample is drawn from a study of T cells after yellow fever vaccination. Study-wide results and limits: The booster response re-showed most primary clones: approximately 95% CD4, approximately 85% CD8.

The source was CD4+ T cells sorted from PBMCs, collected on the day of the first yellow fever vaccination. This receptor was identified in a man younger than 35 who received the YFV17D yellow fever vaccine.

The CDR3 reads CASSRDYSYNEQFF. The DNA for the CDR3 is TGTGCCAGCAGCCGGGACTACTCCTACAATGAGCAGTTCTTC. The chain carries TRBV11-3 and TRBJ2-1; 7 nucleotides match TRBD2. In germline, CDR1 is SGHNT, CDR2 YENEEA. CDR3 length: 14 amino acids. The V segment lost 5 bases and the J segment 0 bases; nucleotides outside the gene matches: 1.